The rows below give T cell receptor beta chains drawn from one sample of a study of shared clonotypes between healthy human individuals. Generated by immunoSEQ multiplex PCR, the TCRdb table keeps only in-frame clones and is missing some. The sample carries about 450,000 clones, around 75% recorded once. Sequenced input: PBMCs. The source of these receptors is a woman aged 40 to 55 in good health. Some clones in this sample may be carry-over from other donors' samples. Each CDR3 is given with its conserved first and last residue. D genes are given only for firm matches. Clone size appears in some rows only: once, few, many, or a class for an expanded clone.

d_gene,v_gene,j_gene,abundance,CDR3aa,CDR3nt
NA,TRBV11-2,TRBJ2-5,NA,CASSLATLPKTQYF,TGTGCCAGCAGCTTAGCGACTCTCCCAAAGACCCAGTACTTC
NA,TRBV28,TRBJ1-1,NA,CASGNYEAFF,TGTGCCAGCGGGAACTACGAAGCTTTCTTT
NA,TRBV29-1,TRBJ1-1,NA,CSVEGRPGDTEAFF,TGCAGCGTTGAAGGACGACCTGGGGACACTGAAGCTTTCTTT
NA,TRBV28,TRBJ1-5,NA,CASSFWGQPQHF,TGTGCCAGCAGTTTTTGGGGGCAGCCCCAGCATTTT
NA,TRBV21-1,TRBJ1-4,NA,CASDPAAHNEKLFF,TGTGCCAGCGACCCCGCCGCCCATAATGAAAAACTGTTTTTT
NA,TRBV7-6,TRBJ1-6,NA,CASSLGTTNSPLHF,TGTGCCAGCAGCTTAGGGACAACTAATTCACCCCTCCACTTT
NA,TRBV1,TRBJ2-1,NA,CTSSPLAGVNARGKVDEQFF,TGCACCAGCAGCCCCCTAGCGGGAGTGAATGCTCGGGGTAAGGTCGATGAGCAGTTCTTC
TRBD1,TRBV19,TRBJ2-3,NA,CASKARGTDTQYF,TGTGCCAGTAAGGCCAGGGGGACAGATACGCAGTATTTT
NA,TRBV11-3,TRBJ1-6,few,CASSSEGGPGSPLHF,TGTGCCAGCAGCTCAGAAGGGGGACCGGGATCACCCCTCCACTTT
NA,TRBV18,TRBJ2-5,once,CASSPTEAQETQYF,TGTGCCAGCTCGCCGACAGAAGCTCAAGAGACCCAGTACTTC
TRBD1,TRBV5-1,TRBJ2-7,NA,CASSLAGTGVYGEQYF,TGCGCCAGCAGCTTGGCGGGGACAGGGGTATACGGCGAGCAGTACTTC
NA,TRBV5-1,TRBJ2-7,NA,CASSPESYEQYF,TGCGCCAGCAGTCCAGAGAGCTACGAGCAGTACTTC
TRBD2,TRBV19,TRBJ2-7,NA,CASSPISLAASYEQYF,TGTGCCAGTAGCCCTATATCGCTAGCGGCCTCCTACGAGCAGTACTTC
NA,TRBV6-5,TRBJ2-4,NA,CASSPRDPSDIQYF,TGTGCCAGCAGTCCCCGGGACCCATCTGACATTCAGTACTTC
NA,TRBV28,TRBJ2-1,once,CASSFPKNGGNEQFF,TGTGCCAGCAGTTTTCCCAAAAACGGCGGCAATGAGCAGTTCTTC
NA,TRBV5-1,TRBJ2-5,NA,CASSARSRAEYQETQYF,TGCGCCAGCAGCGCCAGGTCTAGGGCCGAGTACCAAGAGACCCAGTACTTC
NA,TRBV10-2,TRBJ2-2,NA,CASSESGRANTGELFF,TGCGCCAGCAGTGAGTCAGGAAGGGCAAACACCGGGGAGCTGTTTTTT
NA,TRBV28,TRBJ2-1,NA,CASSPLGGSYNEQFF,TGTGCCAGCAGTCCCCTCGGGGGCTCCTACAATGAGCAGTTCTTC
NA,TRBV6-1,TRBJ2-1,NA,CASRIDQTLNNEQFF,TGTGCCAGCCGGATCGACCAGACTCTTAACAATGAGCAGTTCTTC
NA,TRBV29-1,TRBJ1-4,once,CSVGGDYEKLFF,TGCAGCGTTGGTGGTGATTATGAAAAACTGTTTTTT
NA,TRBV28,TRBJ1-5,NA,CASKVNAIDDNQPQHF,TGTGCCAGCAAGGTCAACGCCATAGATGACAATCAGCCCCAGCATTTT
TRBD2,TRBV25-1,TRBJ2-4,NA,CASSNSGTDIQYF,TGTGCCAGCAGCAATAGCGGGACGGACATTCAGTACTTC
NA,TRBV7-3,TRBJ2-7,NA,CASSLTPVGPYEQYF,TGTGCCAGCAGCTTAACGCCGGTAGGTCCGTACGAGCAGTACTTC
NA,TRBV6-6,TRBJ2-3,NA,CASSPRTDTQYF,TGTGCCAGCAGCCCCAGGACAGATACGCAGTATTTT
NA,TRBV7-2,TRBJ2-3,many,CASSPPNLGDTQYF,TGTGCCAGCAGCCCCCCAAACCTCGGGGATACGCAGTATTTT
TRBD2,TRBV7-9,TRBJ2-1,few,CASSLLAGGHQFF,TGTGCCAGCAGCTTGCTGGCGGGAGGGCATCAGTTCTTC
NA,TRBV6-5,TRBJ2-7,NA,CASSGAPSYEQYF,TGTGCCAGCAGTGGAGCACCGTCCTACGAGCAGTACTTC
NA,TRBV11-2,TRBJ1-6,NA,CASSLEGGVYSPLHF,TGTGCCAGCAGCTTAGAGGGGGGGGTGTATTCACCCCTCCACTTT
NA,TRBV28,TRBJ2-7,NA,CASSLVRAGGHEQYF,TGTGCCAGCAGTTTAGTTCGGGCCGGAGGTCACGAGCAGTACTTC
NA,TRBV28,TRBJ2-7,NA,CASHKTSHLEQYF,TGTGCCAGCCATAAGACCTCGCACCTAGAGCAGTACTTC
TRBD1,TRBV30,TRBJ2-2,NA,CAWDPGTENTGELFF,TGTGCCTGGGATCCCGGGACAGAGAACACCGGGGAGCTGTTTTTT
NA,TRBV7-2,TRBJ2-7,NA,CASSLPSESTSF,TGTGCCAGCAGCTTGCCCTCGGAATCGACTTCCTTC
NA,TRBV7-7,TRBJ2-5,NA,CASSLGFGGETQYF,TGTGCCAGCAGCCTAGGGTTCGGGGGAGAGACCCAGTACTTC
NA,TRBV18,TRBJ1-2,NA,CASSQQGLPYGYTF,TGTGCCAGCTCACAACAGGGACTCCCCTATGGCTACACCTTC
NA,TRBV7-9,TRBJ2-3,NA,CASSTGGAEGTDTQYF,TGTGCCAGCAGCACCGGCGGGGCGGAGGGCACAGATACGCAGTATTTT
NA,TRBV15,TRBJ1-5,NA,CATSRDLMVSNQPQHF,TGTGCCACCAGCAGAGATCTAATGGTTAGCAATCAGCCCCAGCATTTT
TRBD2,TRBV5-6,TRBJ2-1,NA,CASISRTSGNEQFF,TGTGCCAGCATATCCCGGACTAGCGGAAATGAGCAGTTCTTC
NA,TRBV5-6,TRBJ1-5,NA,CASSSGWGSGQPQHF,TGTGCCAGCAGCTCGGGTTGGGGATCAGGGCAGCCCCAGCATTTT
NA,TRBV5-4,TRBJ1-2,few,CASSLEGNYGYTF,TGTGCCAGCAGCTTGGAGGGGAACTATGGCTACACCTTC
NA,TRBV7-2,TRBJ2-7,many,CASSSPTGSYEQYF,TGTGCCAGCAGTTCACCGACAGGTTCCTACGAGCAGTACTTC
TRBD2,TRBV19,TRBJ2-7,NA,CASSMGTGLAGRRYEQYF,TGTGCCAGTAGTATGGGCACAGGACTAGCGGGGAGACGCTACGAGCAGTACTTC
NA,TRBV5-5,TRBJ1-2,NA,CASSPTSGAHGYTF,TGTGCCAGCAGCCCCACTAGCGGAGCCCATGGCTACACCTTC
TRBD1,TRBV5-4,TRBJ1-1,NA,CASSGAGTGWTEAFF,TGTGCCAGCAGCGGGGCCGGGACAGGGTGGACTGAAGCTTTCTTT
NA,TRBV9,TRBJ2-3,NA,CASSSTGGGTDTQYF,TGTGCCAGCAGCAGTACCGGGGGCGGCACAGATACGCAGTATTTT
NA,TRBV2,TRBJ2-5,NA,CASSEQGKETQYF,TGTGCCAGCAGTGAACAAGGGAAAGAGACCCAGTACTTC
NA,TRBV15,TRBJ2-1,NA,CATSRGGLVNEQFF,TGTGCCACCAGCAGAGGGGGTCTGGTCAATGAGCAGTTCTTC
NA,TRBV6-1,TRBJ1-4,many,CASSEALGSNEKLFF,TGTGCCAGCAGTGAAGCGTTGGGGTCTAATGAAAAACTGTTTTTT
NA,TRBV6-5,TRBJ1-1,NA,CASSYRAVTEAFF,TGTGCCAGCAGTTACAGGGCTGTCACTGAAGCTTTCTTT
TRBD2,TRBV18,TRBJ2-1,NA,CASSPMSGAGNEQFF,TGTGCCAGCTCACCGATGAGCGGGGCGGGGAATGAGCAGTTCTTC
TRBD1,TRBV7-3,TRBJ2-1,few,CASSTGTGSNEQFF,TGTGCCAGCAGCACGGGGACAGGGAGCAATGAGCAGTTCTTC
TRBD1,TRBV2,TRBJ2-7,NA,CASKAAGGVYEQYF,TGTGCCAGCAAGGCGGCAGGGGGCGTCTACGAGCAGTACTTC
NA,TRBV7-2,TRBJ2-4,NA,CASSSFRNIQYF,TGTGCCAGCAGCTCTTTTAGAAACATTCAGTACTTC
NA,TRBV7-9,TRBJ2-2,NA,CASSPDRAFPGELFF,TGTGCCAGCAGTCCGGACCGGGCCTTTCCCGGGGAGCTGTTTTTT
NA,TRBV13,TRBJ2-3,NA,CASSPYAADTQYF,TGTGCCAGCAGCCCTTATGCGGCAGATACGCAGTATTTT
TRBD1,TRBV2,TRBJ1-2,NA,CASSEVGGSYGYTF,TGTGCCAGCAGTGAAGTAGGGGGCTCCTATGGCTACACCTTC
NA,TRBV12-2,TRBJ2-7,NA,CASRPCRRGYEQYF,TGTGCAAGTCGCCCCTGCCGGAGGGGCTACGAGCAGTACTTC
NA,TRBV7-9,TRBJ2-3,NA,CASSQKDGPSTDTQYF,TGTGCCAGCAGCCAGAAGGACGGGCCCAGCACAGATACGCAGTATTTT
NA,TRBV6-6,TRBJ1-1,NA,CASSYVAGHTEAFF,TGTGCCAGCAGTTACGTGGCAGGACACACTGAAGCTTTCTTT
NA,TRBV19,TRBJ1-1,few,CASSPLLLAEAFF,TGTGCCAGTAGTCCCCTGTTGCTGGCTGAAGCTTTCTTT